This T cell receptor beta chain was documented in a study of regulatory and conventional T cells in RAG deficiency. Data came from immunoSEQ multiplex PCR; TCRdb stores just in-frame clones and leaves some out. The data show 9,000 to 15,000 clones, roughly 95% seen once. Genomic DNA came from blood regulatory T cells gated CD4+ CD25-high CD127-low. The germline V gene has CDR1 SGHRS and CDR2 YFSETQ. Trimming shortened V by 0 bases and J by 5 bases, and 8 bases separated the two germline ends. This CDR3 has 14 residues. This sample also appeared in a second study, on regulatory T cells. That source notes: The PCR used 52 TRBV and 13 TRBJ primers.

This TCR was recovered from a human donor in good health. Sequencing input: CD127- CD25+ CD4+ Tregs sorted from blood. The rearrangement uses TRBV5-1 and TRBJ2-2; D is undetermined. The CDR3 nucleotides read TGCGCCAGCAGCTTGGTGGCCCCGACCGGGGAGCTGTTTTTT. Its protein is CASSLVAPTGELFF.